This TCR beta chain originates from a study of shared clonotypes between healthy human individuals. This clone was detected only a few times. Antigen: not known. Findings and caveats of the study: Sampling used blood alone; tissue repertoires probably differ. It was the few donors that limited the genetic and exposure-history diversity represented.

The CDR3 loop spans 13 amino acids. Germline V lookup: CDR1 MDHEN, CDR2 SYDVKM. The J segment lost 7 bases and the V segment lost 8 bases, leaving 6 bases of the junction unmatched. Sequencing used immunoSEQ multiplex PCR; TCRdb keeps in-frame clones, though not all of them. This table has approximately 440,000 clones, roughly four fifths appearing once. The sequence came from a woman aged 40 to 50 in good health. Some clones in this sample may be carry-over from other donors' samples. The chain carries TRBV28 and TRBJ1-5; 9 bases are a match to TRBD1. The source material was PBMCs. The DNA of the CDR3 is TGTGCCAGCGGGGACAGGGTAATACAGCCCCAGCATTTT. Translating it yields CASGDRVIQPQHF.